These 18 T cell receptor beta chains originate from one sample sequenced in a study of blood T cell repertoires in COVID-19. Sequencing used immunoSEQ multiplex PCR; TCRdb keeps in-frame clones, though not all of them. Found here are 150,000 to 200,000 clones, about 91% of them singletons; the top ten hold 4%. The specimen was peripheral blood. These receptors came from a woman in her twenties or thirties with acute or convalescent COVID-19.

V and J are TRBV25-1 and TRBJ2-7; D gene uncertain. The CDR3 is 12 amino acids. From germline, CDR1 is MGHDK and CDR2 SYGVNS. V lost 6 bases and J 4 bases, leaving 10 bases between the germline ends. DNA of the CDR3: TGTGCCAGCAGCGGAGCCGGTTACGAGCAGTACTTC. Its translation is CASSGAGYEQYF.

This rearrangement joins TRBV27 to TRBJ2-7, with D unresolved. V lost 2 bases and J 4 bases, leaving 9 bases between the germline ends. This CDR3 has 13 residues. Germline CDR1 is MNHEY and CDR2 is SMNVEV (reference sequence). CDR3: CASSLTKRYEQYF. CDR3 in DNA: TGTGCCAGCAGTTTAACAAAGAGGTACGAGCAGTACTTC.

The chain combines TRBV20-1 with TRBJ1-2; D is uncertain. CDR1 is DFQATT, CDR2 SNEGSKA, per germline (reference sequence). V lost 6 bases, J lost 3 bases, and 11 bases lay in between. The CDR3 is 12 residues long. Here the CDR3 DNA reads TGCAGTGCCAGTCCTTCGGACTATGGCTACACCTTC. Encoded protein: CSASPSDYGYTF.

This chain connects TRBV18 to TRBJ2-7; TRBD2 aligns across 7 bases. CDR1 is KGHSH and CDR2 is LQKENI in the germline V gene. The trim removed 3 bases at V and 5 bases at J, leaving 10 bases unmatched. The CDR3 is 15 amino acids. CDR3 sequence (DNA): TGTGCCAGCTCACCGGGGGGAGGGCCAGGAGACGAGCAGTACTTC. Translated: CASSPGGGPGDEQYF.

The chain joins TRBV28 to TRBJ2-7, with TRBD1 identical over 9 bases. V lost 5 bases to trimming and J lost 9 bases; unmatched junction nucleotides: 11. This CDR3 contains 14 residues. Germline V gene lookup returns CDR1 MDHEN and CDR2 SYDVKM. The CDR3 nucleotides are TGTGCCAGCAGTCAACCGGGACAGGGTCACACGCAGTACTTC. Its translation is CASSQPGQGHTQYF.

The chain joins TRBV30 to TRBJ1-3; D gene ambiguous. V lost 1 base to trimming and J lost 8 bases, with 9 bases between them. The CDR3 is made up of 12 amino acids. Germline assignment: CDR1 GTSNPN and CDR2 SVGIG (reference sequence). The CDR3 DNA sequence: TGTGCCTGGAGTGAGGAGGGCTACACCATATATTTT. Translating gives CAWSEEGYTIYF.

In this sample, this clone turned up a few times. J is TRBJ1-6 and V is TRBV28, with no clear D. The CDR3 totals 15 residues. V lost 6 bases and J 8 bases, leaving 17 bases between the germline ends. CDR1 and CDR2 (germline): MDHEN, SYDVKM. The CDR3 loop is CASRFQSTPYSPLHF. The CDR3 nucleotides read TGTGCCAGCAGATTCCAAAGCACTCCTTATTCACCCCTCCACTTT.

DNA of the CDR3: TGTGCCAGCATAGCGGGAGTTATGTACAATGAGCAGTTCTTC. Translated: CASIAGVMYNEQFF. The chain uses TRBV2 and TRBJ2-1, with TRBD2 matching over 9 bases. The CDR3 is 14 amino acids. The V segment lost 7 bases and the J segment 4 bases; nucleotides outside the gene matches: 5. CDR1 SNHLY and CDR2 FYNNEI come from the germline V gene.

The chain joins TRBV3-1 (or the pseudogene TRBV3-2) to TRBJ2-1; 7 nucleotides match TRBD1. The CDR3 runs to 12 residues. V trimming: 6 bases; J trimming: 10 bases; junction bases outside the gene matches: 6. Germline CDR1 reads LGHDT; CDR2 reads YNNKEL (reference sequence). CDR3 DNA sequence: TGTGCCAGCAGGCAACAGGGGCCGGAGCAGTTCTTC. The encoded protein is CASRQQGPEQFF.

The chain recombines TRBV30 with TRBJ2-1; the D is unclear. Germline assignment: CDR1 GTSNPN and CDR2 SVGIG (reference sequence). This CDR3 is 13 amino acids long. The V end lost 0 bases, the J end lost 7 bases, and 10 bases lay between the germline ends. The CDR3 is CAWSVIPGNEQFF. CDR3 in DNA: TGTGCCTGGAGTGTTATTCCCGGGAATGAGCAGTTCTTC.

The chain uses TRBV7-2 and TRBJ2-2, with D tentatively TRBD2 (6 bases). The CDR3 runs to 15 residues. CDR1 and CDR2 (germline): SGHTA, FQGNSA. The V and J ends lost 4 bases and 5 bases respectively, with 14 bases between them. CDR3 sequence: CASSSLAVGTGELFF. In DNA, the CDR3 is TGTGCCAGCAGCTCCTTAGCGGTCGGGACCGGGGAGCTGTTTTTT.

The V call is TRBV24-1, the J call TRBJ2-7, with TRBD2 matching over 9 bases. The length of the CDR3 is 14 residues. V lost 8 bases to trimming and J lost 3 bases; unmatched junction nucleotides: 7. Germline V gene sequence: CDR1 KGHDR, CDR2 SFDVKD. CDR3 amino acids: CATTSGRTIYEQYF. The CDR3 bases are TGTGCCACCACCAGCGGGAGGACTATCTACGAGCAGTACTTC.

The gene calls are TRBV6-5 and TRBJ1-3; 7 bases are shared with TRBD1. This CDR3 is built from 15 residues. V trimming: 6 bases; J trimming: 4 bases; junction bases outside the gene matches: 9. Germline V gene sequence: CDR1 MNHEY, CDR2 SVGAGI. The CDR3 coding sequence is TGTGCCAGCAGCCCCCGAGGAGGGGGCGGAAACACCATATATTTT. This translates into CASSPRGGGGNTIYF.

This clone has just one count. This chain joins TRBV5-1 and TRBJ2-2; 7 bases line up with TRBD1. V was pared by 2 bases and J by 4 bases, with 5 bases of the junction left unmatched. Germline values: CDR1 SGHRS, CDR2 YFSETQ. The CDR3 has 15 amino acids. The CDR3 nucleotides read TGCGCCAGCAGCTTAGGGGGCGCGGGCACCGGGGAGCTGTTTTTT. Protein product: CASSLGGAGTGELFF. Full variable domain (outside the CDR3, taken from reference TRBV5-1 and TRBJ2-2): KAGVTQTPRYLIKTRGQQVTLSCSPISGHRSVSWYQQTPGQGLQFLFEYFSETQRNKGNFPGRFSGRQFSNSRSEMNVSTLELGDSALYLCASSLGGAGTGELFFGEGSRLTVL.

This rearrangement joins TRBV7-2 to TRBJ2-3, with 7 bases matching TRBD2. CDR3 length: 15 amino acids. Trimming removed 5 bases from V and 2 bases from J; junction bases left unmatched: 7. CDR1 SGHTA and CDR2 FQGNSA come from the germline V gene. CDR3 nucleotide sequence: TGTGCCAGCAGCAGGCGGGAGAGGAACACAGATACGCAGTATTTT. It is translated as CASSRRERNTDTQYF.

This rearrangement joins TRBV28 to TRBJ1-1; maybe TRBD1 (5 bases). Germline CDR1 is MDHEN and CDR2 is SYDVKM. The CDR3 contains 12 residues. The ends were cut back, 3 bases at V and 7 bases at J, with 9 bases in the middle. CDR3 in amino acids: CASSLGLVEAFF. DNA of the CDR3: TGTGCCAGCAGTTTGGGACTAGTTGAAGCTTTCTTT.

The CDR3, as DNA: TGCGCCAGCACCCCTTCCCGGAACACCGGGGAGCTGTTTTTT. Protein: CASTPSRNTGELFF. The chain couples TRBV4-1 to TRBJ2-2; D unresolved. V lost 7 bases and J 1 base, leaving 10 bases between the germline ends. The CDR3 is 14 residues long. Germline V gene data show CDR1 as MGHRA and CDR2 as YSYEKL.

CDR3 bases: TGTGCCAGCAGCGTAGCTGCAGGCACGGGAAACACCATATATTTT. Translating gives CASSVAAGTGNTIYF. The chain carries TRBV9 and TRBJ1-3; D not resolved. The length of the CDR3 is 15 residues. The V gene lost 0 bases and the J gene lost 4 bases, with 11 bases spanning the gap. Germline V lookup: CDR1 SGDLS, CDR2 YYNGEE.